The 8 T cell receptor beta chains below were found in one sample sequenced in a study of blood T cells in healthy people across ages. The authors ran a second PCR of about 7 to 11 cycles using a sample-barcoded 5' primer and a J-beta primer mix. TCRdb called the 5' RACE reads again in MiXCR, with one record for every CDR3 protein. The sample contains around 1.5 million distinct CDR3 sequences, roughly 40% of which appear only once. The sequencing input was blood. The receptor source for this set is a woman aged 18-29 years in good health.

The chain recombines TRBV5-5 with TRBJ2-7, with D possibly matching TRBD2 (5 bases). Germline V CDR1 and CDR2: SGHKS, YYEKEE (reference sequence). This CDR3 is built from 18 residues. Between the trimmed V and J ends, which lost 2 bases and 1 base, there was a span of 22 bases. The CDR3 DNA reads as TGTGCCAGCAGCTTAGGAACGGCGGGCGTGTTCGCTTCCTACGAGCAGTACTTC. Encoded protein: CASSLGTAGVFASYEQYF.

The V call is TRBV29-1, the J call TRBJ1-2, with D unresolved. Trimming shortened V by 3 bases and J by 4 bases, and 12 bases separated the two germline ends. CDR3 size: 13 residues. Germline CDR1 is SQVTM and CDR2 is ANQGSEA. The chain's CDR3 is CSVEVQRGYGYTF. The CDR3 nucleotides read TGCAGCGTTGAGGTCCAACGGGGCTATGGCTACACCTTC. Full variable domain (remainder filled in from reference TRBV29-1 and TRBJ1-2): SAVISQKPSRDICQRGTSLTIQCQVDSQVTMMFWYRQQPGQSLTLIATANQGSEATYESGFVIDKFPISRPNLTFSTLTVSNMSPEDSSIYLCSVEVQRGYGYTFGSGTRLTVV.

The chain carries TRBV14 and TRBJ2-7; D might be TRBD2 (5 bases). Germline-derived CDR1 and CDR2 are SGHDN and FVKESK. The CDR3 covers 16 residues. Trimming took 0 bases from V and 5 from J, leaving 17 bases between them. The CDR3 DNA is TGTGCCAGCAGCCAAGATTCCAAGGCCACGGGGAACGAGCAGTACTTC. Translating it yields CASSQDSKATGNEQYF.

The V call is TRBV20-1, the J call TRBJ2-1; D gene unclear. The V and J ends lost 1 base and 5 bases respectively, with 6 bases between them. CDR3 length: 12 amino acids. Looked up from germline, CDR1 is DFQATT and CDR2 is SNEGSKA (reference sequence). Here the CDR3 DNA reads TGCAGTGCTAGAGTAGTTAACAATGAGCAGTTCTTC. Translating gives CSARVVNNEQFF.

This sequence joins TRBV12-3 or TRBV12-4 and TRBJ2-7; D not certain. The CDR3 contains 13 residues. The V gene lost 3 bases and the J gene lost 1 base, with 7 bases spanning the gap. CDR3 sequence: CASSFQESYEQYF. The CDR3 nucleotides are TGTGCCAGCAGTTTTCAGGAGTCCTACGAGCAGTACTTC.

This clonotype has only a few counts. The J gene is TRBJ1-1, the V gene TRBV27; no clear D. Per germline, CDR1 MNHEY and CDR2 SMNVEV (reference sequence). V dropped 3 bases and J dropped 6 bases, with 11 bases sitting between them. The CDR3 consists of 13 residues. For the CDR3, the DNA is TGTGCCAGCAGTTTGCCTGGAGGCGCTGAAGCTTTCTTT. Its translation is CASSLPGGAEAFF.

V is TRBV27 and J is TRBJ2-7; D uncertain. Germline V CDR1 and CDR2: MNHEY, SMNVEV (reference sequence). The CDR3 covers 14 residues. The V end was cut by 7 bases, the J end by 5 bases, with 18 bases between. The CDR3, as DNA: TGTGCCAGCAACCCCGTGGTACGGCCCCACGAGCAGTACTTC. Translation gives CASNPVVRPHEQYF.

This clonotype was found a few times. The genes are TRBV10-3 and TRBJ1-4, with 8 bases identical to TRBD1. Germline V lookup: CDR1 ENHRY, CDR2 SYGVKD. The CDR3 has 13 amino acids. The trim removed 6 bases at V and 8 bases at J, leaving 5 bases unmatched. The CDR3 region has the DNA TGTGCCATCAGCCAGGGGGCGGGGGAAAAACTGTTTTTT. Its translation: CAISQGAGEKLFF.